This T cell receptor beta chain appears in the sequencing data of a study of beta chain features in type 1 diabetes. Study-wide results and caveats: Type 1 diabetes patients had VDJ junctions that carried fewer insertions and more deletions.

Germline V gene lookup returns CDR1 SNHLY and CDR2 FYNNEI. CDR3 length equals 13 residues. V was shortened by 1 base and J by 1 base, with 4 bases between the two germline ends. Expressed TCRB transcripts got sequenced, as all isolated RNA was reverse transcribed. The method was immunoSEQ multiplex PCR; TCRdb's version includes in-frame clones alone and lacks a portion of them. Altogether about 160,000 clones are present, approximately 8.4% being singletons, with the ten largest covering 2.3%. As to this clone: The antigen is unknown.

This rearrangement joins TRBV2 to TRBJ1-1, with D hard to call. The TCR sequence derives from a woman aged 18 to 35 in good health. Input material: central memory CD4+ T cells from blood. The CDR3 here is CASSEVENTEAFF. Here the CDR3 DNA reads TGTGCCAGCAGTGAAGTAGAGAACACTGAAGCTTTCTTT.